The 11 T cell receptor beta chains below all came from one sample that was sequenced in a study of T cell clusters in autoimmune cytopenias. TRB was amplified from about 260 ng of peripheral blood genomic DNA per sample. One tube held mixed TRB-A and TRB-B primer pools for touch-down PCR. Reprocessing the multiplex PCR reads, TCRdb reports a single entry for every CDR3 protein and omits DNA. Reported are about 6,000 distinct CDR3 sequences; the ten largest clones contain over 15%. Sequenced sample: peripheral blood. These receptors were collected from a human donor with an autoimmune cytopenia or autoimmune hepatitis (not recorded which).

This clonotype is labeled medium-sized (0.01 to 0.1%) based on frequency. The rearrangement joins TRBV6-5 to TRBJ2-3; as DNA is missing, the TRBD2 call by TCRdb cannot be tested. The CDR3 is 13 residues long. Germline V gene sequence: CDR1 MNHEY, CDR2 SVGAGI. The CDR3 loop reads CASKAGGEDTQYF.

In terms of frequency, this clonotype is medium-sized. V is TRBV24-1 and J is TRBJ2-2; TCRdb lists TRBD1, though no DNA is available to test this call. Per the germline V gene, CDR1 is KGHDR and CDR2 is SFDVKD. The CDR3 is 13 amino acids. CDR3 sequence reads: CATGQGNTGELFF.

Measured by frequency, this clonotype is medium-sized. The rearrangement uses TRBV6-5 and TRBJ1-2; TCRdb returns TRBD1, unconfirmable since there is no DNA. This CDR3 comprises 14 residues. Germline V lookup: CDR1 MNHEY, CDR2 SVGAGI. CDR3: CASGRGELNYGYTF.

This chain links TRBV5-5 with TRBJ2-2; TCRdb's D gene call, TRBD1, goes unchecked for lack of DNA. Germline lookup yields CDR1 SGHKS and CDR2 YYEKEE (reference sequence). This CDR3 is built from 13 residues. CDR3 residues: CASSVGTGGELFF. The entire variable domain, with the rest obtained from reference TRBV5-5 and TRBJ2-2, is as follows: DAGVTQSPTHLIKTRGQQVTLRCSPISGHKSVSWYQQVLGQGPQFIFQYYEKEERGRGNFPDRFSARQFPNYSSELNVNALLLGDSALYLCASSVGTGGELFFGEGSRLTVL.

This clonotype is classed as medium-sized by frequency. The V and J genes are TRBV6-1 and TRBJ2-7; no DNA is available, so the TRBD1 call from TCRdb remains unchecked. The CDR3 extends over 15 amino acids. Germline V gene lookup returns CDR1 MNHNS and CDR2 SASEGT. Here the CDR3 reads CASTQHGGFSYEQYF.

The rearrangement links TRBV10-3 to TRBJ1-5. Germline assignment: CDR1 ENHRY and CDR2 SYGVKD. The CDR3 runs to 14 residues. The CDR3 sequence: CAISEGGGDQPQHF.

This clonotype registers medium-sized by frequency. This chain links TRBV27 with TRBJ2-3; the D call from TCRdb, TRBD2, cannot be confirmed without DNA. This CDR3 has 16 amino acids. Germline CDR1 reads MNHEY; CDR2 reads SMNVEV (reference sequence). Here the CDR3 reads CASSALRDYYTDTQYF.

V gene TRBV12-3 or TRBV12-4 combines with J gene TRBJ2-5. The CDR3 is 12 residues long. The CDR3 protein is CASSLKEETQYF.

This clonotype ranks as medium-sized in terms of frequency. The rearrangement links TRBV5-6 to TRBJ2-1; TCRdb's D call, TRBD1, is unchecked because there is no DNA. Germline assignment: CDR1 SGHDT and CDR2 YYEEEE. This CDR3 has 13 amino acids. CDR3 sequence: CASWTGDSNEQFF.

This clonotype is identified as medium-sized from frequency. V is TRBV19 and J is TRBJ1-2. There are 13 residues in the CDR3. The V gene's germline CDR1 is LNHDA and CDR2 SQIVND (reference sequence). CDR3 region: CASSRDSNYGYTF.

This clonotype is deemed medium-sized by its frequency. This chain connects TRBV6-5 to TRBJ2-1; the TCRdb D gene call, TRBD1, has no DNA to confirm it. The CDR3 contains 15 residues. The V gene's germline CDR1 is MNHEY and CDR2 SVGAGI. Here the CDR3 reads CASSYFGTRASEQFF.